The rows below give T cell receptor beta chains drawn from one sample of a study of cytomegalovirus exposure and HLA in healthy donors. Generated by immunoSEQ multiplex PCR, the TCRdb table keeps only in-frame clones and is missing some. The top ten hold around 0.97% of the sample, which has fewer than 200,000 clones, about three quarters seen once. The sequencing input was PBMCs. The receptors originated from a woman in her forties or fifties in good health and CMV-seropositive. Both conserved end residues are part of each CDR3. The D gene is left open where the match is weak. Size values are once, few and many counts, or a class for expanded clones, and some rows have none.

J	D	size	V	DNA	CDR3
TRBJ2-4	NA	NA	TRBV7-3	TGTGCCAGCAGCTTAACCGAAAACATTCAGTACTTC	CASSLTENIQYF
TRBJ1-5	NA	NA	TRBV6-5	TGTGCCAGCAAATCCCAGGGGCACCTAAATCAGCCCCAGCATTTT	CASKSQGHLNQPQHF
TRBJ1-5	NA	NA	TRBV2	TGTGCCAGCAGTGAATCAGGTGTTAGAATCAGAAACCAGCATTTT	CASSESGVRIRNQHF
TRBJ2-5	TRBD1	NA	TRBV2	TGTGCCAGCAGACAAGAGATGACAGGGCAAGAGACCCAGTACTTC	CASRQEMTGQETQYF
TRBJ2-7	TRBD1	NA	TRBV27	TGTGCCAGCAAAACGGGACAGGGGGCCGAGCAGTACTTC	CASKTGQGAEQYF
TRBJ2-1	TRBD2	NA	TRBV7-2	TGTGCCAGCAGCTTAGGCGGGCGGGGGGCCTACAATGAGCAGTTCTTC	CASSLGGRGAYNEQFF
TRBJ2-1	NA	NA	TRBV9	TGTGCCAGCAGCGTAGAATCAACTAGCGAGCAGTTCTTC	CASSVESTSEQFF
TRBJ2-2	TRBD1	NA	TRBV5-4	TGTGCCAGCAGCTTGTCGACAGGGCCGAACACCGGGGAGCTGTTTTTT	CASSLSTGPNTGELFF
TRBJ1-2	TRBD1	NA	TRBV28	TGTGCCAGCACTCTAGAGGGGACAGGGAGGAACTATGGCTACACCTTC	CASTLEGTGRNYGYTF
TRBJ1-1	NA	NA	TRBV9	TGTGCCAGCAGCGTAAGTCCAGGGAACACTGAAGCTTTCTTT	CASSVSPGNTEAFF
TRBJ2-7	TRBD2	NA	TRBV4-1	TGCGCCAGCAGCCAAGAATCCGGAACTAGCGGGGGTTCCTACGAGCAGTACTTC	CASSQESGTSGGSYEQYF
TRBJ2-3	NA	few	TRBV4-3	TGCGCCAGCAGCCAACCCGGACTGGATACGCAGTATTTT	CASSQPGLDTQYF
TRBJ2-7	NA	NA	TRBV5-4	TGTGCCAGCAGCTTGGGCGGCGGCAGAGATTACTACGAGCAGTACTTC	CASSLGGGRDYYEQYF
TRBJ2-7	NA	NA	TRBV18	TGTGCCAGCTCATCCACGGCCGGGGTCGAGCAGTACTTC	CASSSTAGVEQYF
TRBJ2-7	TRBD1	NA	TRBV4-2	TGTGCCAGCAGCCAAGAGGGGACAGGGCCTTTCTACGAGCAGTACTTC	CASSQEGTGPFYEQYF
TRBJ2-5	TRBD2	few	TRBV4-2	TGTGCCAGCAGCCAATCGGCGGGAGCTGTTCAAGAGACCCAGTACTTC	CASSQSAGAVQETQYF
TRBJ1-3	NA	few	TRBV4-1	TGCGCCAGCAGCCAAGCCCAAATAAAGGGGTATTCTGGAAACACCATATATTTT	CASSQAQIKGYSGNTIYF
TRBJ1-2	NA	few	TRBV29-1	TGCAGCGTTGAAAGACAGGCGAGGGGCTTTAACTATGGCTACACCTTC	CSVERQARGFNYGYTF
TRBJ1-1	NA	NA	TRBV29-1	TGCAGCACAGGGAGAGGAGGCACTGAAGCTTTCTTT	CSTGRGGTEAFF
TRBJ2-6	TRBD2	NA	TRBV7-2	TGTGCCAGCAGCTTAGCGATAGCGGGAGCGTTGAGGTCTGGGGCCAACGTCCTGACTTTC	CASSLAIAGALRSGANVLTF
TRBJ2-2	NA	few	TRBV6-5	TGTGCCAGCAGGGTGCAGTCCTTGAACACCGGGGAGCTGTTTTTT	CASRVQSLNTGELFF
TRBJ2-3	TRBD1	NA	TRBV12-5	TGTGCTAGTGGAGCCGGGACAGACACAGATACGCAGTATTTT	CASGAGTDTDTQYF
TRBJ2-1	TRBD2	NA	TRBV19	TGTGCCAGTAGTAGAGTTAGAGCGGGGTCCTACAATGAGCAGTTCTTC	CASSRVRAGSYNEQFF
TRBJ1-2	NA	few	TRBV2	TGTGCCAGCAGTGAGGAGGGCTATGGCTACACCTTC	CASSEEGYGYTF
TRBJ1-4	NA	few	TRBV6-5	TGTGCCAGCTCAAGGACCGGAGGTGAAAAACTGTTTTTT	CASSRTGGEKLFF
TRBJ2-6	NA	NA	TRBV2	TGTGCCAGCAGTGACGACTACTCTGGGGCCAACGTCCTGACTTTC	CASSDDYSGANVLTF
TRBJ1-1	NA	once	TRBV11-2	TGTGCCAGCAGCTTTTCGAGGGTGGACGCTTTCTTT	CASSFSRVDAFF
TRBJ1-2	TRBD1	NA	TRBV6-4	TGTGCCAGCAGTGAGATTGCAGGGGGCGGTGGCTACACCTTC	CASSEIAGGGGYTF
TRBJ2-5	NA	NA	TRBV19	TGTGCCAGAGTAAAGGACAGCCAAGAGACCCAGTACTTC	CARVKDSQETQYF
TRBJ2-2	NA	few	TRBV19	TGTGCCAGTAGTAGTGGCCAAAACACCGGGGAGCTGTTTTTT	CASSSGQNTGELFF
TRBJ2-7	TRBD1	NA	TRBV7-9	TGTGCCAGCAGCTTGGGACAGCTAAGCTCCTACGAGCAGTACTTC	CASSLGQLSSYEQYF
TRBJ2-7	NA	NA	TRBV30	TGTGCCTGGAGTGTAGGGGGAAGGTACGAGCAGTACTTC	CAWSVGGRYEQYF
TRBJ2-3	TRBD2	NA	TRBV7-8	TGTGCCAGCAGGTACCTAGCGGGCTCCGGAGCAGATACGCAGTATTTT	CASRYLAGSGADTQYF
TRBJ1-6	NA	NA	TRBV5-4	TGTGCCAGCAGCAACCCAGGGGCGCAATCACCCCTCCACTTT	CASSNPGAQSPLHF
TRBJ2-5	NA	NA	TRBV18	TGTGCCAGCACCTGGGGGCTTTCGGGAGAGACCCAGTACTTC	CASTWGLSGETQYF
TRBJ1-2	TRBD1	NA	TRBV28	TGTGCCAGCAGTTTGCAGGGGGCCCTCAACGATGGCTACACCTTC	CASSLQGALNDGYTF
TRBJ1-2	NA	NA	TRBV11-2	TGTGCCAGCAGCATCCGGGATTATGGCTACACCTTC	CASSIRDYGYTF
TRBJ1-4	TRBD1	NA	TRBV11-2	TGTGCCAGCAGCTTAGAGGACAGGGGAGTAGGGAGAGAAAAACTGTTTTTT	CASSLEDRGVGREKLFF
TRBJ1-6	NA	NA	TRBV30	TGTGCGTACTCGGGAGAGTCTAATTCACCCCTCCACTTT	CAYSGESNSPLHF
TRBJ1-1	NA	NA	TRBV20-1	TGCAGTGCCAGAGGGAGGGAAGAAGCTTTCTTT	CSARGREEAFF
TRBJ1-2	NA	few	TRBV2	TGTGCCAGCAGGACCGGGTTCGGGAACTATGGCTACACCTTC	CASRTGFGNYGYTF
TRBJ2-7	TRBD1	NA	TRBV6-1	TGTGCCAGCAGTGCGGTGGTTGGGACAGGGGCCTACGAGCAGTACTTC	CASSAVVGTGAYEQYF
TRBJ1-2	NA	NA	TRBV6-1	TGTGCCAGCAGTGAAGCTTTAAACAGGGACGGCTACACCTTC	CASSEALNRDGYTF
TRBJ2-5	NA	NA	TRBV7-2	TGTGCCAGCAGCCTAAGGACAGGGAGGGGGGCGGAGACCCAGTACTTC	CASSLRTGRGAETQYF
TRBJ1-4	TRBD1	NA	TRBV10-3	TGTGCCATCAGTGAGTCGAGGGCAGGGGGTGAAAAACTGTTTTTT	CAISESRAGGEKLFF
TRBJ2-7	TRBD2	NA	TRBV29-1	TGCAGCGTTATGTCTAGCGGGGGGCACGGGTACTTC	CSVMSSGGHGYF
TRBJ2-2	NA	NA	TRBV11-3	TGTGCCAGCAGCTTCAGGGGAGTAGACACCGGGGAGCTGTTTTTT	CASSFRGVDTGELFF
TRBJ2-5	TRBD1	NA	TRBV5-1	TGCGCCAGCAGCTTGGGGAGGACAGGGGGCGAAGAGACCCAGTACTTC	CASSLGRTGGEETQYF
TRBJ1-1	NA	NA	TRBV15	TGTGCCACCAGCACCATGATACAAAACACTGAAGCTTTCTTT	CATSTMIQNTEAFF
TRBJ1-1	NA	NA	TRBV4-1	TGCGCCAGCAGCCCCCGGACAGCCAAGAACACTGAAGCTTTCTTT	CASSPRTAKNTEAFF
TRBJ2-1	NA	NA	TRBV7-9	TGTGCCAGCAGCGCCCCAGCGGGTACCTACAATGAGCAGTTCTTC	CASSAPAGTYNEQFF